The 21 T cell receptor beta chains presented below share a single source sample, sequenced in a study of metastatic and nonmetastatic thyroid tumors. TCRdb re-clonotyped the PCR reads through MiXCR. The sample contains about 50,000 clones, less than 5% of which appear only once. All patients reached thyroid surgery having received no treatment beforehand. The specimen was blood. The origin of the receptors is a female donor with papillary thyroid cancer or a benign thyroid nodule (not recorded which). Some clones in this sample may be carry-over from other donors' samples.

This clone was counted a few times. This chain links TRBV19 with TRBJ1-1; D unclear. This CDR3 has 13 amino acids. Germline CDR1 and CDR2: LNHDA and SQIVND (reference sequence). Trimming took off 3 bases at V and 1 base at J, with 6 bases between the two ends. In DNA, the CDR3 is TGTGCCAGTAGTATCTCAGGGAACACTGAAGCTTTCTTT. Translation gives CASSISGNTEAFF.

This clone is termed medium-sized. CDR3 sequence (DNA): TGTGCCAGCATAATGGGGACAGGGGGCTACAATGAGCAGTTCTTC. This codes for CASIMGTGGYNEQFF. V usage is TRBV6-2 or TRBV6-3 and J usage is TRBJ2-1, with 11 bases that match TRBD1. Germline V gene sequence: CDR1 MNHEY, CDR2 SVGEGT. There are 15 residues in the CDR3. V lost 7 bases and J lost 3; bases outside the gene matches: 5.

This clone was seen ten or more times. V and J are TRBV3-1 and TRBJ1-6; tentative D call: TRBD1 (6 bases). V was shortened by 4 bases and J by 7 bases, with 8 bases between the two germline ends. Germline CDR1 and CDR2: LGHDT and YNNKEL (reference sequence). The CDR3 is made up of 13 amino acids. The CDR3, as DNA: TGTGCCAGCAGCCGGGACACCAATTCACCCCTCCACTTT. Its translation is CASSRDTNSPLHF.

Of note for this clone: The CDR3 does not close with the conserved phenylalanine or tryptophan, likely indicating a read error. The chain carries TRBV20-1 and TRBJ2-7, with D possibly being TRBD2 (6 bases). The CDR3 length is 14 residues. From germline, CDR1 is DFQATT and CDR2 SNEGSKA (reference sequence). CDR3 bases: TGCAGTGCTAGCGGGAGCGGCCGCCGGTACGCGCAGTACTAC. Translating it yields CSASGSGRRYAQYY.

At least ten counts were recorded for this clone. The genes are TRBV28 and TRBJ2-2; 8 bases line up with TRBD1. The V segment lost 5 bases and the J segment 6 bases; nucleotides outside the gene matches: 14. CDR1 MDHEN and CDR2 SYDVKM come from the germline V gene. This CDR3 contains 17 residues. The chain's CDR3 is CASSTPSGGGFSGELFF. The CDR3 DNA follows: TGTGCCAGCAGTACGCCCTCAGGGGGCGGTTTTTCCGGGGAGCTGTTTTTT.

Many counts were recorded for this clone. In DNA, the CDR3 is TGTGCCAGCAGTTTACTAGCGGGAGGGTCAGATACGCAGTATTTT. Translation: CASSLLAGGSDTQYF. The chain combines TRBV6-4 with TRBJ2-3; 13 bases match TRBD2. The CDR3 contains 15 residues. CDR1 and CDR2 from the germline V gene are MRHNA and SNTAGT. Unmatched junction bases numbered 3, after V lost 5 bases and J lost 4 bases.

The chain recombines TRBV9 with TRBJ1-2; the D is unclear. Germline V gives CDR1 SGDLS, CDR2 YYNGEE. This CDR3 spans 16 amino acids. CDR3 loop: CARSAGPRTELYGYTF. The CDR3 DNA is TGTGCAAGAAGCGCAGGACCCCGTACAGAACTCTATGGCTACACCTTC.

This clone was counted ten times or more. The same CDR3 is also encoded by other DNA sequences in this sample. CDR3: CASSFNRGVDTQYF. Written as DNA, the CDR3 is TGTGCCAGCAGCTTTAACAGGGGGGTGGATACGCAGTATTTT. The chain uses TRBV5-6 and TRBJ2-3; 8 bases are shared with TRBD1. The CDR3 spans 14 residues. Germline trimming cut 2 bases from V and 6 bases from J; bases unmatched to any gene: 5. Per germline, CDR1 SGHDT and CDR2 YYEEEE. The entire variable domain, with the rest obtained from reference TRBV5-6 and TRBJ2-3, is as follows: DAGVTQSPTHLIKTRGQQVTLRCSPKSGHDTVSWYQQALGQGPQFIFQYYEEEERQRGNFPDRFSGHQFPNYSSELNVNALLLGDSALYLCASSFNRGVDTQYFGPGTRLTVL.

In this sample, this clone turned up many times. This chain joins TRBV29-1 and TRBJ2-3; D unclear. Trimming took 0 bases from V and 0 from J, leaving 4 bases between them. The CDR3 covers 13 residues. In germline, CDR1 is SQVTM, CDR2 ANQGSEA. CDR3 DNA sequence: TGCAGCGTTGAAGAAGGCAGCACAGATACGCAGTATTTT. Encoded protein: CSVEEGSTDTQYF.

In its sample, this clone was seen many times. This chain joins TRBV19 and TRBJ2-3; D tentatively reads TRBD1 or TRBD2 (7 bases each). Looked up from germline, CDR1 is LNHDA and CDR2 is SQIVND (reference sequence). This CDR3 comprises 14 residues. Between the trimmed V and J ends, which lost 8 bases and 2 bases, there was a span of 14 bases. The CDR3 spells CASQGEGATDTQYF. DNA of the CDR3: TGTGCCAGTCAGGGGGAGGGGGCCACAGATACGCAGTATTTT.

Many counts were recorded for this clone. The V gene is TRBV19, the J gene TRBJ2-5; TRBD1 aligns across 8 bases. CDR3 size: 15 residues. The V gene's germline CDR1 is LNHDA and CDR2 SQIVND (reference sequence). V was pared by 1 base and J by 4 bases, with 5 bases of the junction left unmatched. The CDR3 bases are TGTGCCAGTAGTATAGTTACAGGGGGACGAGAGACCCAGTACTTC. This sequence encodes CASSIVTGGRETQYF.

Ten or more counts support this clone. The DNA of the CDR3 is TGTGCCAGCAGTCGACAGAACTACAATGAGCAGTTCTTC. The encoded protein is CASSRQNYNEQFF. V and J are TRBV7-9 and TRBJ2-1, with D possibly being TRBD1 (5 bases). The CDR3 covers 13 residues. Germline V gene lookup returns CDR1 SEHNR and CDR2 FQNEAQ (reference sequence). V lost 6 bases, J lost 3 bases, and 9 bases lay in between.

The sample holds a few counts of this clone. V is TRBV19 and J is TRBJ2-1; tentative D call: TRBD2 (5 bases). The length of the CDR3 is 17 residues. Between the trimmed V and J ends, which lost 2 bases and 0 bases, there was a span of 14 bases. CDR1 is LNHDA, CDR2 SQIVND, per germline (reference sequence). DNA of the CDR3: TGTGCCAGTAGTATACATGGGCGGGCCAGCTCCTACAATGAGCAGTTCTTC. Protein sequence: CASSIHGRASSYNEQFF.

By share, this clone ranks as medium-sized. The V call is TRBV6-1, the J call TRBJ2-1; 10 bases align to TRBD2. V shed 6 bases, J shed 0 bases, and the junction held 5 bases outside the gene matches. The CDR3 loop spans 16 amino acids. Germline assignment: CDR1 MNHNS and CDR2 SASEGT. The CDR3 sequence is CASRGRLAGSYNEQFF. The CDR3 bases are TGTGCCAGCAGGGGGAGACTAGCGGGCTCCTACAATGAGCAGTTCTTC.

This clone occurred a few times. The germline gene is not matched at one end of the junction; a read error may be the cause. The rearrangement joins TRBV20-1 to TRBJ1-2; 7 bases line up with TRBD1. The CDR3 sequence is 13 residues long. Germline V gene lookup returns CDR1 DFQATT and CDR2 SNEGSKA (reference sequence). DNA for the CDR3: TGTAGTGCTCGACAGGGAGGCATGGACGGCTACACCTTC. This sequence encodes CSARQGGMDGYTF.

The chain carries TRBV3-1 and TRBJ2-2; 9 bases agree with TRBD1. The CDR3 loop spans 17 amino acids. CDR1 and CDR2 from the germline V gene are LGHDT and YNNKEL (reference sequence). V lost 2 bases to trimming and J lost 6 bases; unmatched junction nucleotides: 10. Here the CDR3 reads CASSQLRTGEFAGELFF. As DNA, the CDR3 is TGTGCCAGCAGCCAACTGCGGACAGGGGAATTTGCCGGGGAGCTGTTTTTT.

This clone was seen many times. Written as DNA, the CDR3 is TGCAGTGCCGGATTGCCTAGCGGGGACTACAATGAGCAGTTCTTC. Its protein is CSAGLPSGDYNEQFF. This chain connects TRBV20-1 to TRBJ2-1; 9 positions match TRBD2. Germline CDR1 is DFQATT and CDR2 is SNEGSKA (reference sequence). V gave up 6 bases and J gave up 3 bases; unmatched junction bases: 9. The CDR3 consists of 15 residues.

Ten or more counts support this clone. The chain combines TRBV29-1 with TRBJ1-1, with TRBD1 identical over 8 bases. The V gene end was trimmed by 7 bases and the J gene end by 2 bases; junction bases not matched to a gene: 3. CDR1 SQVTM and CDR2 ANQGSEA come from the germline V gene. The CDR3 sequence is 12 residues long. CDR3: CSAGTGNTEAFF. The CDR3 DNA reads as TGCAGCGCGGGGACAGGTAACACTGAAGCTTTCTTT.

Ten or more counts support this clone. V gene TRBV7-9 combines with J gene TRBJ2-2, with a possible D match to TRBD2 (6 bases). Trimming removed 3 bases at V and 2 bases at J, with 7 bases between. Germline V gives CDR1 SEHNR, CDR2 FQNEAQ (reference sequence). The length of the CDR3 is 14 residues. CDR3 in amino acids: CASSLGLNTGELFF. The DNA of the CDR3 is TGTGCCAGCAGCTTGGGACTTAACACCGGGGAGCTGTTTTTT.

At least ten counts were recorded for this clone. The chain uses TRBV30 and TRBJ1-4; TRBD1 agrees at 7 bases. The CDR3 covers 14 residues. Germline CDR1 reads GTSNPN; CDR2 reads SVGIG (reference sequence). V trimming: 3 bases; J trimming: 7 bases; junction bases outside the gene matches: 8. CDR3 DNA sequence: TGTGCCTGGAGGAGCGGACAGGTCCTTGAAAAACTGTTTTTT. This encodes CAWRSGQVLEKLFF.

This clone turned up a few times. CDR3 in amino acids: CASSLVGQSSYEQYF. CDR3 nucleotides: TGCGCCAGCAGCTTGGTGGGGCAGTCCTCCTACGAGCAGTACTTC. The rearrangement uses TRBV5-1 and TRBJ2-7; tentative D call: TRBD1 (5 bases). Per the germline V gene, CDR1 is SGHRS and CDR2 is YFSETQ. CDR3 length equals 15 residues. With 0 bases removed from V and 0 bases from J, the gap between germline ends came to 10 bases. The full variable domain, with the rest looked up from reference TRBV5-1 and TRBJ2-7, is KAGVTQTPRYLIKTRGQQVTLSCSPISGHRSVSWYQQTPGQGLQFLFEYFSETQRNKGNFPGRFSGRQFSNSRSEMNVSTLELGDSALYLCASSLVGQSSYEQYFGPGTRLTVT.